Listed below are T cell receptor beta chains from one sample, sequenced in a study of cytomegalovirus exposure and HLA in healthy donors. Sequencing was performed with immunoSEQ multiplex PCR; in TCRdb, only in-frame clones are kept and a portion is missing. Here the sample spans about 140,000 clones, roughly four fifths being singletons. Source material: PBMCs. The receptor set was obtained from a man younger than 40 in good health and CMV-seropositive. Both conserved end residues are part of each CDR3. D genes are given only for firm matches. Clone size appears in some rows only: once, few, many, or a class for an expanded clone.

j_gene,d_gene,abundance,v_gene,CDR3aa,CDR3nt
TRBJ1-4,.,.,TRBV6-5,CASRQGRGGREKLFF,TGTGCCAGCAGACAAGGAAGGGGGGGTCGGGAAAAACTGTTTTTT
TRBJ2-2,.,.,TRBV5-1,CASSWGPSGGSGELFF,TGCGCCAGCAGCTGGGGACCGTCAGGGGGGAGCGGGGAGCTGTTTTTT
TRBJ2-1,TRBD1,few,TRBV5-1,CASMVGTDNEQFF,TGCGCCAGCATGGTAGGGACAGACAATGAGCAGTTCTTC
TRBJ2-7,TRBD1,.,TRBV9,CASSEGTGQDYEQYF,TGTGCCAGCAGCGAGGGGACAGGGCAGGACTACGAGCAGTACTTC
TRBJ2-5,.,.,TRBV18,CASSPNAGRETQYF,TGTGCCAGCTCACCAAACGCAGGGAGGGAGACCCAGTACTTC
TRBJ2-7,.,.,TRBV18,CASSPPTIYEQYF,TGTGCCAGCTCACCCCCGACTATCTACGAGCAGTACTTC
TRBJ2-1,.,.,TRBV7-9,CASIPRGSSYNEQFF,TGTGCCAGCATCCCTAGGGGGAGCTCCTACAATGAGCAGTTCTTC
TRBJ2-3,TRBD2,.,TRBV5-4,CASSPGTSAATDTQYF,TGTGCCAGCAGCCCTGGGACTAGCGCTGCCACAGATACGCAGTATTTT
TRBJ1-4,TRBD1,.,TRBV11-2,CASSTPRTGGEGNEKLFF,TGTGCCAGCAGCACTCCAAGGACAGGGGGCGAGGGGAATGAAAAACTGTTTTTT
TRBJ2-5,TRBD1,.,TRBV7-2,CASSPWTGKETQYF,TGTGCCAGCAGCCCTTGGACAGGGAAAGAGACCCAGTACTTC
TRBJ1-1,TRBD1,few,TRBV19,CASSGQGDTEAFF,TGTGCCAGTAGCGGACAGGGAGACACTGAAGCTTTCTTT
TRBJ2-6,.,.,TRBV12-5,CASGFGGAGANVLTF,TGTGCTAGTGGTTTTGGGGGCGCAGGGGCCAACGTCCTGACTTTC
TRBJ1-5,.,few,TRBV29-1,CSVGGQSTGAQHF,TGCAGCGTCGGCGGACAGTCCACCGGGGCCCAGCATTTT
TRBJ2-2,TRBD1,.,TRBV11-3,CASSPWTGATGELFF,TGTGCCAGCAGCCCCTGGACAGGGGCGACCGGGGAGCTGTTTTTT
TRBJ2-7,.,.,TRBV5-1,CASSLGQSPSYEQYF,TGCGCCAGCAGCTTGGGACAGAGTCCCTCCTACGAGCAGTACTTC
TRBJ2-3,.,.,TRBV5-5,CASSLYLTGSQYF,TGTGCCAGCAGCTTGTACCTGACCGGGTCGCAGTATTTT
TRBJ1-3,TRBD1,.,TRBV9,CASSPRTGSGNTIYF,TGTGCCAGCAGCCCCCGGACAGGGTCTGGAAACACCATATATTTT
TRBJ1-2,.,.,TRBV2,CASSEGRINYGYTF,TGTGCCAGCAGTGAAGGCAGGATTAACTATGGCTACACCTTC
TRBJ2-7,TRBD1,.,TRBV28,CASSWSGQGGDEQYF,TGTGCCAGCAGTTGGTCGGGACAGGGGGGCGACGAGCAGTACTTC
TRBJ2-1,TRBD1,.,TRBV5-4,CASSLIGQGNEQFF,TGTGCCAGCAGCCTCATCGGACAGGGCAATGAGCAGTTCTTC
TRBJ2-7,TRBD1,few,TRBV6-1,CAISRDSSYEQYF,TGTGCCATTAGCCGGGACAGCTCCTACGAGCAGTACTTC
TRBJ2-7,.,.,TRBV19,CASKLGQGQGDEQYF,TGTGCCAGTAAATTGGGCCAGGGGCAGGGAGACGAGCAGTACTTC
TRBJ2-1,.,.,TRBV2,CASSRYNEQFF,TGTGCCAGCTCGCGCTACAATGAGCAGTTCTTC
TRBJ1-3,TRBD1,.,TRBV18,CASSVSTGSGAGNTIYF,TGTGCCAGCTCAGTCTCGACAGGGTCAGGAGCCGGAAACACCATATATTTT
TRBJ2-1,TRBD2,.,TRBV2,CASSEWGTSVFF,TGTGCCAGCAGTGAATGGGGGACTAGCGTGTTCTTC
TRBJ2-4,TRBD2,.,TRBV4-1,CASSQPRTSGNIQYF,TGCGCCAGCAGCCAACCACGGACTAGCGGAAACATTCAGTACTTC
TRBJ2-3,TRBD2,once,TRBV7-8,CASSLVVGLAGFGGADTQYF,TGTGCCAGCAGCTTAGTAGTGGGACTAGCGGGATTTGGGGGCGCAGATACGCAGTATTTT
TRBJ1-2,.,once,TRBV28,CASSFRGAYGYTF,TGTGCCAGCAGTTTTAGGGGCGCATATGGCTACACCTTC
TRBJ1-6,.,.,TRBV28,CASSRTARSYNSPLHF,TGTGCCAGCAGTCGGACAGCCCGCTCCTATAATTCACCCCTCCACTTT
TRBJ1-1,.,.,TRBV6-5,CASSPGGTEAFF,TGTGCCAGCAGCCCCGGAGGGACTGAAGCTTTCTTT
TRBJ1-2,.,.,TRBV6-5,CASSYSTGGNYGYTF,TGTGCCAGCAGTTACTCGACCGGGGGGAACTATGGCTACACCTTC
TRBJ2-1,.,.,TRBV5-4,CASSAGGASSYNEQFF,TGTGCCAGCAGCGCGGGCGGGGCTAGCTCCTACAATGAGCAGTTCTTC
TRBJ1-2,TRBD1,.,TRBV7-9,CASSQDREGYGYTF,TGTGCCAGCAGCCAGGACAGGGAGGGCTATGGCTACACCTTC
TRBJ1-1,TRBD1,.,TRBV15,CATSRGTGGLDTEAFF,TGTGCCACCAGCAGAGGGACAGGGGGTTTGGACACTGAAGCTTTCTTT
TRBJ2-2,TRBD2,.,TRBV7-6,CASSPGLGTGTGELFF,TGTGCCAGCAGCCCGGGACTAGGGACCGGCACCGGGGAGCTGTTTTTT
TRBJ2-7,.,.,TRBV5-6,CASSPAGSDEQYF,TGTGCCAGCAGTCCGGCGGGCTCGGACGAGCAGTACTTC
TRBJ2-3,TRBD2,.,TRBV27,CASSGLAVQDTQYF,TGTGCCAGCAGTGGGCTAGCGGTACAAGATACGCAGTATTTT
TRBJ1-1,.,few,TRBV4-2,CASSQDPRTVNTEAFF,TGTGCCAGCAGCCAAGATCCTCGGACAGTGAACACTGAAGCTTTCTTT
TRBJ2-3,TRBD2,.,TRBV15,CATSRTTGTSDSDTQYF,TGTGCCACCAGCAGAACAACCGGGACTAGTGACTCAGATACGCAGTATTTT
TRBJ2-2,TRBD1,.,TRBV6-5,CASSYRQGAGELFF,TGTGCCAGCAGTTACAGGCAGGGGGCCGGGGAGCTGTTTTTT
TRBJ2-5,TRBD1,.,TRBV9,CASSSPDRVGRETQYF,TGTGCCAGCAGCTCACCGGACAGGGTAGGGCGAGAGACCCAGTACTTC
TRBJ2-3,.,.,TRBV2,CASSEAGDTDTQYF,TGTGCCAGCAGTGAAGCGGGAGACACAGATACGCAGTATTTT
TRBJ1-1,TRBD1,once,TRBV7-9,CASSLQDRAARAFF,TGTGCCAGCAGCTTACAGGACAGGGCCGCACGAGCTTTCTTT
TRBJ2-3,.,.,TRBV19,CASSIGQYTDTQYF,TGTGCCAGTAGTATTGGGCAGTACACAGATACGCAGTATTTT
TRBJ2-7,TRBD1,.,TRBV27,CASSPGTGAHEQYF,TGTGCCAGCAGTCCCGGGACAGGGGCCCACGAGCAGTACTTC
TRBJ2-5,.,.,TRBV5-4,CASSDTTTGLETQYF,TGTGCCAGCAGCGATACAACTACAGGGCTAGAGACCCAGTACTTC
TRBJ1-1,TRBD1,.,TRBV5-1,CASSLEGQGARSTEAFF,TGCGCCAGCAGCTTGGAGGGACAGGGGGCACGGAGCACTGAAGCTTTCTTT
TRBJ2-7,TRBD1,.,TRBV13,CASSSDRAPQQYF,TGTGCCAGCAGCTCCGACAGGGCCCCTCAGCAGTACTTC